This TCR beta chain was retrieved from a study of post-analysis software for immune sequencing data. Study results and caveats: Relative to controls, patients had 5 or 6 TRBV segments at higher frequency, with TRBV5-6, TRBV5-1 and TRBV20-1 among these.

Libraries were made from TCR beta cDNA, and they carried unique molecular identifiers. TCRdb used MiXCR to reprocess the PCR reads, holding one entry per CDR3 protein. The sample carries about 460,000 distinct CDR3 sequences, around 40% recorded once. Concerning this clonotype: Its antigen is not known.

V lost 2 bases to trimming and J lost 0 bases, with 11 bases between them. From germline, CDR1 is MNHEY and CDR2 SMNVEV (reference sequence). This CDR3 has 16 amino acids. Sequencing input: blood. This receptor was identified in a girl aged 10 to 17 with multiple sclerosis. The chain is built from TRBV27 and TRBJ2-1, with D unclear. Here the CDR3 DNA reads TGTGCCAGCAGTTTAATCGGCTTACTCTCCTACAATGAGCAGTTCTTC. Translation: CASSLIGLLSYNEQFF.